The clone carrying this T cell receptor (beta chain) was detected a few times. Its antigen is not known. Trimming removed 4 bases at V and 4 bases at J, with 7 bases between. Germline V lookup: CDR1 MNHEY, CDR2 SVGAGI. This CDR3 is built from 13 residues. The entry originates in a study of identical twins. Study findings and constraints: There was an excess of low generation probability in the out-of-frame alpha sequences that twins shared.

TCRdb reprocessed the 5' RACE reads via MiXCR and lists one record per CDR3 protein. The sample includes around 960,000 distinct CDR3 sequences, about 12% of them seen just once. Each donor was a healthy Caucasian. The data were also submitted as part of a second study, on yellow fever vaccine responses in identical twins. Per that paper: After vaccination, twins' T cell response reportedly seemed partly convergent, partly personalized.

The TCR sequence derives from a young woman in good health. The sequenced material came from PBMCs. This chain uses TRBV6-5 with TRBJ2-2; weak D call: TRBD2 (5 bases). This CDR3 reads CASSSGSTGELFF. The CDR3, as DNA: TGTGCCAGCAGTTCGGGGAGCACCGGGGAGCTGTTTTTT.